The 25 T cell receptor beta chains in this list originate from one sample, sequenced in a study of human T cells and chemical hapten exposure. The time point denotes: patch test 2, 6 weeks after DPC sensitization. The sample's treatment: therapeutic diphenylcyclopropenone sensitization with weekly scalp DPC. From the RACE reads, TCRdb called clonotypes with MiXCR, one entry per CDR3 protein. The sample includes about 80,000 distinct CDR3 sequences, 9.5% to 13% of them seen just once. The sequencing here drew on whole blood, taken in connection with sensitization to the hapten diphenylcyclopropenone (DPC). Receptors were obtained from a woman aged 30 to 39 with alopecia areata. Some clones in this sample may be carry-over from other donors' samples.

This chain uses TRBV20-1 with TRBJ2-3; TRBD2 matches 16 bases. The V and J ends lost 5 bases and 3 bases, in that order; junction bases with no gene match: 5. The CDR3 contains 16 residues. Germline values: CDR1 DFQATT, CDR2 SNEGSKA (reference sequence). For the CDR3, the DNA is TGCAGTGCTTCGGGACTAGCGGGAGGGAGGACAGATACGCAGTATTTT. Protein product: CSASGLAGGRTDTQYF.

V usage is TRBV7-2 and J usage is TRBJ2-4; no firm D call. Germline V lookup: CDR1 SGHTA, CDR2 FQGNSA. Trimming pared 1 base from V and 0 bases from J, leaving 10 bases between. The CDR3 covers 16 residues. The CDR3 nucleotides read TGTGCCAGCAGCTTAGAACTCGGCATAGCCAAAAACATTCAGTACTTC. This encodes CASSLELGIAKNIQYF.

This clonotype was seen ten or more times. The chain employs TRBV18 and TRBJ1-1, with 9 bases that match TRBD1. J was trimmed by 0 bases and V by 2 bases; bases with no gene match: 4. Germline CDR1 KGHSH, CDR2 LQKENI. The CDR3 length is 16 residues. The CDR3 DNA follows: TGTGCCAGCTCACCAAAACAGGGGGCGATGAACACTGAAGCTTTCTTT. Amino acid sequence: CASSPKQGAMNTEAFF.

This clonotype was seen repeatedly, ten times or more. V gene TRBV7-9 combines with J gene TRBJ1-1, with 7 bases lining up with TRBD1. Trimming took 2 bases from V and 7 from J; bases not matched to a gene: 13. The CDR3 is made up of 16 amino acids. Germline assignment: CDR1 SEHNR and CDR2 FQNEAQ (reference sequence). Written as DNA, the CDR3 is TGTGCCAGCAGCTTACTGGGACAGACTTTTAGCAATGAAGCTTTCTTT. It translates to CASSLLGQTFSNEAFF.

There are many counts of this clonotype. CDR3 region: CASGGTGHHYGYTF. CDR3 DNA sequence: TGTGCCAGCGGGGGGACAGGGCACCACTATGGCTACACCTTC. V gene TRBV6-5 combines with J gene TRBJ1-2, with TRBD1 identical over 9 bases. The CDR3 length is 14 residues. The germline V gene has CDR1 MNHEY and CDR2 SVGAGI. V dropped 8 bases and J dropped 3; count of bases not matched to a gene: 7.

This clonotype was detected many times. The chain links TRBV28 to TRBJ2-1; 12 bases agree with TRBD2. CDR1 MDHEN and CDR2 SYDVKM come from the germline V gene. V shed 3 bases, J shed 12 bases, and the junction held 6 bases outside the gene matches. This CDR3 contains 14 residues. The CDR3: CASSFLAGGPGQFF. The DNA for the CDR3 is TGTGCCAGCAGTTTCCTAGCGGGAGGGCCGGGGCAGTTCTTC.

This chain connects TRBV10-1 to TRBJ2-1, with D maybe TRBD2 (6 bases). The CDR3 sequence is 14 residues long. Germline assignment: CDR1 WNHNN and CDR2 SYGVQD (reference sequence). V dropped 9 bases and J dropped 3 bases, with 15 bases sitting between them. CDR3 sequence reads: CARESAGFYNEQFF. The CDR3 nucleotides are TGCGCCAGGGAGTCGGCGGGATTCTACAATGAGCAGTTCTTC.

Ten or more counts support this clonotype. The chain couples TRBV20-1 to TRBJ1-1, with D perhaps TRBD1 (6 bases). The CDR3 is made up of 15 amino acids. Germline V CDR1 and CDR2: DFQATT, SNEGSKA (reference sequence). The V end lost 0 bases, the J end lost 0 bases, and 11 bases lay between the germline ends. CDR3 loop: CSARDAGHLNTEAFF. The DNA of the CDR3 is TGCAGTGCTAGAGATGCGGGACACCTGAACACTGAAGCTTTCTTT.

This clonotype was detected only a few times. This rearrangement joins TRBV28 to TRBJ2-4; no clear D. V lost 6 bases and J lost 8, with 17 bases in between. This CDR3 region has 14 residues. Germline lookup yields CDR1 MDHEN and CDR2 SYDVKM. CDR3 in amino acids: CASSPNERSDIQYF. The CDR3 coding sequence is TGTGCCAGCAGCCCTAACGAACGATCGGACATTCAGTACTTC.

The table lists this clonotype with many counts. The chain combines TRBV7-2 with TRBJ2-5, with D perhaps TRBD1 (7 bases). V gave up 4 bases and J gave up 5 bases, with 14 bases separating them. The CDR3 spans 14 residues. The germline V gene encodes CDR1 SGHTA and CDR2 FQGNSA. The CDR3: CASSSQGGRETQYF. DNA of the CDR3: TGTGCCAGCAGCTCCCAGGGGGGTAGGGAGACCCAGTACTTC.

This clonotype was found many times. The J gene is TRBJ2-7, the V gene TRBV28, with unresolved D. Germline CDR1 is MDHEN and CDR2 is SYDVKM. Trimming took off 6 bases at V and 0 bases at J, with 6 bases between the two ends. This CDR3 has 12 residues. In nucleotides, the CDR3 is TGTGCCAGCAGGGCGGACTCCTACGAGCAGTACTTC. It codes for CASRADSYEQYF.

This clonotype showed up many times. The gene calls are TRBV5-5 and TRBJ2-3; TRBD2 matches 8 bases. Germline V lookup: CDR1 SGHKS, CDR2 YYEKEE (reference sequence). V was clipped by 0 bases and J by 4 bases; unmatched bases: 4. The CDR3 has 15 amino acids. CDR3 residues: CASSLAAGGPDTQYF. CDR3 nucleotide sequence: TGTGCCAGCAGCTTGGCGGCGGGGGGCCCAGATACGCAGTATTTT.

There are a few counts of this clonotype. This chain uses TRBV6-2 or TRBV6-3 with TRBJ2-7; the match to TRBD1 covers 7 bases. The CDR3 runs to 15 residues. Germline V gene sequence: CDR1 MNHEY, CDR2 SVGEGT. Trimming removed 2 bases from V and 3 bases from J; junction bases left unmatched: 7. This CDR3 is CASSYTDREFYEQYF. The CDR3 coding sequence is TGTGCCAGCAGTTACACCGACAGGGAATTCTACGAGCAGTACTTC.

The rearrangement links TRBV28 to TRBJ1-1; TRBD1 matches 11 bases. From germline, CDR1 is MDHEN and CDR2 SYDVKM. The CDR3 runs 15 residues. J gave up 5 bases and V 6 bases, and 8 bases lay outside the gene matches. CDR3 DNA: TGTGCCAGCAGGGGGGACAGGGGGTCGTGGACTGAAGCTTTCTTT. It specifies CASRGDRGSWTEAFF.

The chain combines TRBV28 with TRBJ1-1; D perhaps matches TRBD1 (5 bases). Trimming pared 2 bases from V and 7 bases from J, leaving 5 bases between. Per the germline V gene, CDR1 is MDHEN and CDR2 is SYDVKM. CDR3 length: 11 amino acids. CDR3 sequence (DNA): TGTGCCAGCAGTTTAAGGGGTGAAGCTTTCTTT. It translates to CASSLRGEAFF.

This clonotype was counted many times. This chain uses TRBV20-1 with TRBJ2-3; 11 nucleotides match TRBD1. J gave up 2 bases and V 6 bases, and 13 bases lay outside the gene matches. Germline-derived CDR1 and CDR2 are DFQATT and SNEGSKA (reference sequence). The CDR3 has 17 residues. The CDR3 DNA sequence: TGCAGTGCAACCGAGAGGGACAGGGGGTTATCCACAGATACGCAGTATTTT. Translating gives CSATERDRGLSTDTQYF.

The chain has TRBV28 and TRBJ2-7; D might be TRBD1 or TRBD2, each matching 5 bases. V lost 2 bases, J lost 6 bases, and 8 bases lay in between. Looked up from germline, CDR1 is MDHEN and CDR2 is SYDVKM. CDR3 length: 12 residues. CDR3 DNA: TGTGCCAGCAGTTTAGTGGGGGTCGAGCAGTACTTC. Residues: CASSLVGVEQYF.

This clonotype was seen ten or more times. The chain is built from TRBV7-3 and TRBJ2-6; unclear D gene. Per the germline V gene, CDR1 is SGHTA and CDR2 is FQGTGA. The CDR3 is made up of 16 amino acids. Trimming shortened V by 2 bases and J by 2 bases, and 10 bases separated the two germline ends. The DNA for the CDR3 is TGTGCCAGCAGCTTAGGGTCCCGGGCTGGGGCCAACGTCCTGACTTTC. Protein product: CASSLGSRAGANVLTF. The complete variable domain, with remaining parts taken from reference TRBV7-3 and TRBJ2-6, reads GAGVSQTPSNKVTEKGKYVELRCDPISGHTALYWYRQSLGQGPEFLIYFQGTGAADDSGLPNDRFFAVRPEGSVSTLKIQRTERGDSAVYLCASSLGSRAGANVLTFGAGSRLTVL.

In DNA, the CDR3 is TGTGCCAGCAGAGGGATTGCAGATACGCAGTATTTT. It encodes CASRGIADTQYF. V gene TRBV6-1 combines with J gene TRBJ2-3; D remains ambiguous. V was clipped by 6 bases and J by 4 bases, with 8 bases between them. The CDR3 extends over 12 amino acids. Germline V gene lookup returns CDR1 MNHNS and CDR2 SASEGT.

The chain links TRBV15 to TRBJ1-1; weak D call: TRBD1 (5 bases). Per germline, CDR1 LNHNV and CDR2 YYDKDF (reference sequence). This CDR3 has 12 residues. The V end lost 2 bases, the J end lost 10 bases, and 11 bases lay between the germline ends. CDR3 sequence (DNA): TGTGCCACCAGCAGACCTGGGGACGTAGCTTTCTTT. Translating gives CATSRPGDVAFF.

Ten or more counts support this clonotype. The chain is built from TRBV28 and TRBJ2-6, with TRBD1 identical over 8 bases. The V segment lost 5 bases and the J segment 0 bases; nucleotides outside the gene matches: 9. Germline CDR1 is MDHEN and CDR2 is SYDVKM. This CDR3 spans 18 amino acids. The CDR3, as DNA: TGTGCCAGCAGTGGATCGACAGGGGCCCTCTCTGGGGCCAACGTCCTGACTTTC. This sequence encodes CASSGSTGALSGANVLTF.

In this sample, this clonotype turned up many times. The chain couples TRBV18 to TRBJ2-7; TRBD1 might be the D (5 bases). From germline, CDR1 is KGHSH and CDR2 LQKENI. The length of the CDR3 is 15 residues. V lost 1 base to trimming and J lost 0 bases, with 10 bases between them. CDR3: CASSPQGLSSYEQYF. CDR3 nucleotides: TGTGCCAGCTCACCACAGGGGCTAAGCTCCTACGAGCAGTACTTC.

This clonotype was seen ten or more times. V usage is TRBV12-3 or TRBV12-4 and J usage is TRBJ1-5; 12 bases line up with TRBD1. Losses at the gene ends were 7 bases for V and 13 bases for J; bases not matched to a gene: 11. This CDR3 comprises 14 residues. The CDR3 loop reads CASTNPGQGARQHF. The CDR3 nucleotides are TGTGCCAGCACTAACCCGGGACAGGGGGCAAGGCAGCATTTT.

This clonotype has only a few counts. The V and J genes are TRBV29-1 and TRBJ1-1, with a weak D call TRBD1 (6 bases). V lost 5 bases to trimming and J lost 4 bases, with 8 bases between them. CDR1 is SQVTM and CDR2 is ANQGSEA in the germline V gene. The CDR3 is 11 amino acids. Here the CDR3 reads CSVHRVTEAFF. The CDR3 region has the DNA TGCAGCGTTCACAGGGTCACTGAAGCTTTCTTT.

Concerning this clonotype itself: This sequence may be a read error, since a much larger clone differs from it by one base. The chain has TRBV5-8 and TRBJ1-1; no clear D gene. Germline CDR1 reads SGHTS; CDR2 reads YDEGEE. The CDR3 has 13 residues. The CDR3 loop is CVSSFGRGTEAFF. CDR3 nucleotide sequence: TGTGTCAGCAGCTTTGGCCGTGGCACTGAAGCTTTCTTT.